A single sample gave rise to the 6 T cell receptor beta chains below, sequenced in a study of blood T cell repertoires in COVID-19. TCRdb keeps only in-frame clones here, not all; method: immunoSEQ multiplex PCR. The sample includes about 140,000 clones, over 70% of them seen just once. Sequenced sample: PBMCs or T cells enriched from blood (not recorded which). The receptors were gathered from a man aged 60-69 years who had recovered from COVID-19.

This chain connects TRBV15 to TRBJ1-4; D unclear. The CDR3 is 14 residues long. V gave up 5 bases and J gave up 3 bases, with 10 bases separating them. Germline lookup yields CDR1 LNHNV and CDR2 YYDKDF (reference sequence). The CDR3 region is CATSRFGSNEKLFF. CDR3 bases: TGTGCCACCAGCCGCTTCGGGTCTAATGAAAAACTGTTTTTT. The full variable domain, its missing parts supplied by reference TRBV15 and TRBJ1-4, is DAMVIQNPRYQVTQFGKPVTLSCSQTLNHNVMYWYQQKSSQAPKLLFHYYDKDFNNEADTPDNFQSRRPNTSFCFLDIRSPGLGDTAMYLCATSRFGSNEKLFFGSGTQLSVL.

This chain connects TRBV29-1 to TRBJ1-2, with 9 positions matching TRBD1. The CDR3 extends over 12 amino acids. J gave up 6 bases and V 5 bases, and 4 bases lay outside the gene matches. Germline CDR1 and CDR2: SQVTM and ANQGSEA. CDR3 DNA sequence: TGCAGCGTTACCGGGACAGGGCATGGCTACACCTTC. This sequence encodes CSVTGTGHGYTF.

This sequence joins TRBV29-1 and TRBJ2-1, with 8 nucleotides matching TRBD2. In germline, CDR1 is SQVTM, CDR2 ANQGSEA. The CDR3 spans 15 residues. CDR3 DNA sequence: TGCAGTATAGGAGCGGGAGTAGGAAGATACAATGAGCAGTTCTTC. This gives the protein CSIGAGVGRYNEQFF.

This clone was seen a single time. V is TRBV28 and J is TRBJ1-1; D unresolved. The CDR3 has 13 amino acids. Trimming cost V 2 bases and J 5 bases, with 9 bases left between them. Germline CDR1 is MDHEN and CDR2 is SYDVKM. The CDR3 DNA is TGTGCCAGCAGTTTACCCCCGGGAACTGAAGCTTTCTTT. Protein sequence: CASSLPPGTEAFF.

V is TRBV11-2 and J is TRBJ2-3; D not resolved. Germline assignment: CDR1 SGHAT and CDR2 FQNNGV. The V gene lost 1 base and the J gene lost 1 base, with 6 bases spanning the gap. The length of the CDR3 is 14 residues. DNA of the CDR3: TGTGCCAGCAGCTTAGTTAGAGGCACAGATACGCAGTATTTT. Its protein product is CASSLVRGTDTQYF.

The rearrangement joins TRBV12-3 or TRBV12-4 to TRBJ2-2; unclear D gene. The V and J ends lost 5 bases and 4 bases respectively, with 8 bases between them. The CDR3 covers 13 residues. The CDR3 DNA is TGTGCCAGCAGTCCCGGGTTCACCGGGGAGCTGTTTTTT. The encoded protein is CASSPGFTGELFF.